The sequence of this TCR beta chain was determined in a study of T cell repertoires in cytomegalovirus infection. One entry per CDR3 protein results from TCRdb running MiXCR on the reads. The sample has about 770,000 distinct CDR3 sequences, almost 30% seen once. A note on this clonotype: The antigen is not known.

General study findings and limits: There were carriers of CMV plus the relevant HLA, and cumulative public TCR beta family frequency identified them.

V dropped 5 bases and J dropped 6; count of bases not matched to a gene: 13. CDR1 is SGHVS, CDR2 FNYEAQ, per germline. The CDR3 extends over 16 amino acids. The TCR sequence derives from a human donor in good health (CMV status not recorded). Some clones in this sample may be carry-over from other donors' samples. The source material was cultured CD8+ T cells from PBMCs, sampled from culture after CMV antigen stimulation. The rearrangement links TRBV7-6 to TRBJ1-2, with 9 positions matching TRBD1. CDR3 loop: CASSEDAGQGPNGYTF. The CDR3 DNA sequence: TGTGCCAGCAGCGAAGACGCGGGACAGGGTCCTAATGGCTACACCTTC. Full variable domain (outside the CDR3, taken from reference TRBV7-6 and TRBJ1-2): GAGVSQSPRYKVTKRGQDVALRCDPISGHVSLYWYRQALGQGPEFLTYFNYEAQQDKSGLPNDRFSAERPEGSISTLTIQRTEQRDSAMYRCASSEDAGQGPNGYTFGSGTRLTVV.